This T cell receptor beta chain was obtained from a study of Graves' ophthalmopathy and Graves' hyperthyroidism. Overall study results and limits: Blood also contained most of the expanded thyroid clonotypes above 0.001 frequency.

Researchers took RNA transcripts and amplified TCR beta CDR3 regions from them. An initial RT-PCR round employing HTBI primers preceded a second-round multiplex PCR. In TCRdb, the multiplex PCR reads were re-called with MiXCR into one record per CDR3 protein. The table lists hundreds of thousands of distinct CDR3 sequences, 22% of them singletons, with about 6.6% in the top ten. The V end was cut by 3 bases, the J end by 0 bases, with 9 bases between. This CDR3 region has 15 residues. For this clonotype: No antigen is known for it.

The chain carries TRBV12-3 or TRBV12-4 and TRBJ1-5; no firm D call. Sequencing was performed on peripheral blood. The clonotype was recovered from a woman aged 18-35 years with stable Graves' hyperthyroidism. Some clones in this sample may be carry-over from other donors' samples. The CDR3, as DNA: TGTGCCAGCAGTTTGTCGCGTTCTAGCAATCAGCCCCAGCATTTT. As protein: CASSLSRSSNQPQHF.